These 10 T cell receptor beta chains came from one sample sequenced in a study of T cell responses to AZD1222 COVID-19 vaccine. Produced via immunoSEQ multiplex PCR; TCRdb's table is partial and in-frame only. The sample carries 120,000 to 150,000 clones, 85% to 95% recorded once. This specimen was peripheral blood, taken on day 0 of MenACWY control vaccination. These TCRs come from an adult in good health.

This clone was detected once. This chain uses TRBV6-6 with TRBJ2-1; no clear D. Germline CDR1 is MNHNY and CDR2 is SVGAGI (reference sequence). This CDR3 comprises 12 residues. Trimming left V 0 bases short and J 10 bases short, with 7 bases between. The CDR3 bases are TGTGCCAGCAGTTACTCCGGCGCAGAGCAGTTCTTC. Translating it yields CASSYSGAEQFF.

The rearrangement joins TRBV7-8 to TRBJ1-3; the match to TRBD1 covers 7 bases. With V trimmed by 5 bases and J by 2 bases, 3 bases remained unmatched. The germline V gene has CDR1 SGHVS and CDR2 FQNEAQ. This CDR3 region has 14 residues. The CDR3 is CASSQTGTGNTIYF. The CDR3 DNA follows: TGTGCCAGCAGCCAGACAGGGACTGGAAACACCATATATTTT. Looking up the rest from reference TRBV7-8 and TRBJ1-3 gives the full variable domain: GAGVSQSPRYKVAKRGQDVALRCDPISGHVSLFWYQQALGQGPEFLTYFQNEAQLDKSGLPSDRFFAERPEGSVSTLKIQRTQQEDSAVYLCASSQTGTGNTIYFGEGSWLTVV.

This chain connects TRBV28 to TRBJ1-2, with a tentative D call TRBD1 (5 bases). Between the trimmed V and J ends, which lost 3 bases and 1 base, there was a span of 12 bases. The germline gives CDR1 MDHEN, CDR2 SYDVKM. This CDR3 is 15 amino acids long. CDR3 sequence reads: CASSFSRAINYGYTF. The CDR3 DNA reads TGTGCCAGCAGTTTTAGCAGGGCCATTAACTATGGCTACACCTTC.

The V and J genes are TRBV7-9 and TRBJ1-3, with TRBD1 as a possible D gene (6 bases). Germline CDR1 reads SEHNR; CDR2 reads FQNEAQ (reference sequence). The ends were cut back, 5 bases at V and 0 bases at J, with 11 bases in the middle. The CDR3 consists of 15 residues. The CDR3 here is CASSQQGLSGNTIYF. The DNA of the CDR3 is TGTGCCAGCAGCCAACAGGGTCTCTCTGGAAACACCATATATTTT. Drawing the rest from reference TRBV7-9 and TRBJ1-3, the complete variable domain is DTGVSQNPRHKITKRGQNVTFRCDPISEHNRLYWYRQTLGQGPEFLTYFQNEAQLEKSRLLSDRFSAERPKGSFSTLEIQRTEQGDSAMYLCASSQQGLSGNTIYFGEGSWLTVV.

The V and J genes are TRBV14 and TRBJ1-6; D might be TRBD1 (6 bases). Germline assignment: CDR1 SGHDN and CDR2 FVKESK. The CDR3 length is 16 residues. Trimming removed 0 bases at V and 10 bases at J, with 16 bases between. The CDR3 reads CASSQDAGASRSPLHF. CDR3 DNA sequence: TGTGCCAGCAGCCAAGATGCAGGGGCATCGAGGTCACCCCTCCACTTT.

The gene calls are TRBV9 and TRBJ2-6, with D possibly being TRBD1 (6 bases). Germline CDR1 reads SGDLS; CDR2 reads YYNGEE. The CDR3 extends over 17 amino acids. The germline V and J ends were trimmed by 4 bases and 4 bases, with 18 bases remaining between them. CDR3 protein: CASSLTGTQGGANVLTF. In DNA form, the CDR3 reads TGTGCCAGCAGCCTGACAGGAACGCAGGGAGGGGCCAACGTCCTGACTTTC.

A single count supports this clone. The rearrangement links TRBV11-2 to TRBJ1-1; D perhaps matches TRBD1 (6 bases). This CDR3 region has 14 residues. In germline, CDR1 is SGHAT, CDR2 FQNNGV. Trimming removed 3 bases from V and 0 bases from J, with 8 bases in between. As DNA, the CDR3 is TGTGCCAGCAGCTTGTGGGACATGAACACTGAAGCTTTCTTT. It yields the protein CASSLWDMNTEAFF.

The chain couples TRBV5-4 to TRBJ1-1; no firm D call. V was cut by 0 bases and J by 4 bases, with 7 bases left in between. Germline values: CDR1 SGHNT, CDR2 YYREEE (reference sequence). The length of the CDR3 is 13 residues. The DNA of the CDR3 is TGTGCCAGCAGCTTGGTGGAGGGCACTGAAGCTTTCTTT. This translates into CASSLVEGTEAFF.

The chain carries TRBV3-1 (or the pseudogene TRBV3-2) and TRBJ2-6, with D unclear. V was shortened by 0 bases and J by 0 bases, with 3 bases between the two germline ends. The CDR3 length is 15 residues. Germline V CDR1 and CDR2: LGHDT, YNNKEL (reference sequence). The CDR3 region is CASSQDRSGANVLTF. CDR3 nucleotides: TGTGCCAGCAGCCAAGATCGCTCTGGGGCCAACGTCCTGACTTTC.

The chain joins TRBV18 to TRBJ2-7; D is ambiguous. This CDR3 is built from 13 residues. V gave up 0 bases and J gave up 6 bases, with 9 bases separating them. CDR1 is KGHSH and CDR2 is LQKENI in the germline V gene. This CDR3 reads CASSPPYGSEQYF. CDR3 DNA sequence: TGTGCCAGCTCACCACCCTACGGGTCCGAGCAGTACTTC.